This TCR beta chain appears in the sequencing data of a study of shared clonotypes between healthy human individuals. Study in general: Samples came from two female and a few male donors aged 18 to 49.

In regard to this clone: Its antigen is currently unknown.

Using immunoSEQ multiplex PCR, the repertoire was profiled, and TCRdb retains in-frame clones only, with some absent. Among about 680,000 clones, 60% to 80% were seen once, and the ten largest hold about 2%. Whole-study results and caveats: Generally, naive subsets (rather than memory subsets) showed larger estimated richness.

Donors, healthy HIV-negative adults, lacked recent acute infections or vaccinations. CDR1 and CDR2 from the germline V gene are KGHSH and LQKENI. The trim removed 3 bases at V and 7 bases at J, leaving 7 bases unmatched. The CDR3 spans 15 residues. V is TRBV18 and J is TRBJ1-5, with 9 bases aligning to TRBD1. Sequenced material: memory CD4+ T cells sorted from blood. The sample's subset: CD45RA-negative fraction. The receptor was derived from a woman aged 25-40 years in good health. DNA for the CDR3: TGTGCCAGCTCACCCATCAGGACAGGGGACCAGCCCCAGCATTTT. Its protein is CASSPIRTGDQPQHF.